Below, one T cell receptor beta chain is given with its context. The antigen is unknown. The primer mix had 60 Vbeta and 13 Jbeta primers. Clones were sequenced by immunoSEQ multiplex PCR, and TCRdb holds only the in-frame ones, with some missing. The data contain roughly 170,000 clones, about four fifths of them singletons. It was healthy bone marrow donors who served as donors. The entry originates in a study of cytomegalovirus exposure and HLA in healthy donors. Study-level background: An earlier analysis identified approximately 120 million unique TCR beta sequences in about 200 million T cells. Whole-study findings and limits: Among TCR beta chains, those listed as cytomegalovirus-associated numbered over 150.

This TCR derives from a male donor in good health and CMV-seronegative. The sequenced sample was PBMCs.

Written as DNA, the CDR3 is TGTGCCAGCAGCCCGAACCAGGGGCAAGAGACCCAGTACTTC. It yields the protein CASSPNQGQETQYF. The chain joins TRBV7-2 to TRBJ2-5; D may be TRBD1 (6 bases). This CDR3 spans 14 amino acids. CDR1 and CDR2 (germline): SGHTA, FQGNSA. The V end lost 5 bases, the J end lost 2 bases, and 12 bases lay between the germline ends. The full variable domain, with the rest looked up from reference TRBV7-2 and TRBJ2-5, is GAGVSQSPSNKVTEKGKDVELRCDPISGHTALYWYRQSLGQGLEFLIYFQGNSAPDKSGLPSDRFSAERTGGSVSTLTIQRTQQEDSAVYLCASSPNQGQETQYFGPGTRLLVL.